The 9 T cell receptor beta chains presented below share a single source sample, sequenced in a study of T cell responses to AZD1222 COVID-19 vaccine. Clones were read by immunoSEQ multiplex PCR, and TCRdb kept only the in-frame ones, dropping some. The sample holds around 150,000 clones; roughly 92% are singletons and the top ten take 0.64%. Sequences were derived from peripheral blood, sampled on day 0 of AZD1222 vaccination. The receptor source for this set is an adult in good health.

The chain is built from TRBV28 and TRBJ2-7; D might be TRBD2 (6 bases). Trimming shortened V by 7 bases and J by 1 base, and 20 bases separated the two germline ends. The CDR3 is 16 residues long. CDR1 is MDHEN, CDR2 SYDVKM, per germline. The CDR3: CASTPTWGVWSYEQYF. The CDR3 bases are TGTGCCAGCACCCCAACGTGGGGGGTGTGGTCCTACGAGCAGTACTTC.

This chain links TRBV18 with TRBJ1-6; maybe TRBD1 (6 bases). CDR1 KGHSH and CDR2 LQKENI come from the germline V gene. This CDR3 comprises 16 residues. V was pared by 3 bases and J by 6 bases, with 15 bases between. In DNA, the CDR3 is TGTGCCAGCTCACCGAGTCGGACAGAAGCTAATTCACCCCTCCACTTT. Translating it yields CASSPSRTEANSPLHF.

The V and J genes are TRBV27 and TRBJ2-1, with 13 bases fitting TRBD2. CDR3 length: 16 amino acids. V was clipped by 4 bases and J by 6 bases; unmatched bases: 6. The germline CDR1 and CDR2 sequences are MNHEY and SMNVEV (reference sequence). The CDR3 spells CASSSRGLAGLNEQFF. DNA of the CDR3: TGTGCCAGCAGTTCCCGGGGACTAGCGGGACTCAATGAGCAGTTCTTC.

The gene calls are TRBV5-1 and TRBJ1-3; D may be TRBD1 (6 bases). The germline V gene has CDR1 SGHRS and CDR2 YFSETQ. Deletions cut 4 bases from V and 4 bases from J, with 15 bases between. The CDR3 covers 15 residues. The chain's CDR3 is CASSPYRDRGNTIYF. The CDR3 DNA reads TGCGCCAGCAGCCCATACAGGGATAGAGGAAACACCATATATTTT.

This clone was seen only once. The chain uses TRBV15 and TRBJ2-7; TRBD1 is a possible D gene (5 bases). Germline V gene lookup returns CDR1 LNHNV and CDR2 YYDKDF (reference sequence). This CDR3 contains 15 residues. V was shortened by 1 base and J by 2 bases, with 12 bases between the two germline ends. The CDR3 DNA is TGTGCCACCAGCAGAGGGAAGGGGTTTACCTACGAGCAGTACTTC. Translation: CATSRGKGFTYEQYF.

The chain has TRBV2 and TRBJ1-2; 9 bases map to TRBD1. Germline CDR1 is SNHLY and CDR2 is FYNNEI. Unmatched junction bases numbered 9, after V lost 5 bases and J lost 2 bases. This CDR3 contains 16 residues. CDR3 sequence (DNA): TGTGCCAGCAGTCACAGGGGGCGGTTGAGAAACTATGGCTACACCTTC. Translation: CASSHRGRLRNYGYTF.

The chain joins TRBV6-7 to TRBJ2-3, with D possibly matching TRBD1 (5 bases). TRBV6-7 is an ORF, and what it does is uncertain. V shed 8 bases and J shed 2 bases, with 14 bases lying between them. This CDR3 has 14 residues. The CDR3 region has the DNA TGTGCCAGCGGGGCTATCCCCATCACAGATACGCAGTATTTT. Its protein product is CASGAIPITDTQYF.

The CDR3 DNA is TGTGCCAGCTTGGGGGGGGCCCTGAATCAGCCCCAGCATTTT. This codes for CASLGGALNQPQHF. The chain carries TRBV2 and TRBJ1-5; D possibly corresponds to TRBD1 (6 bases). The CDR3 sequence is 14 residues long. V was shortened by 8 bases and J by 4 bases, with 15 bases between the two germline ends. The V gene's germline CDR1 is SNHLY and CDR2 FYNNEI.

The chain recombines TRBV2 with TRBJ2-7, with D possibly being TRBD2 (6 bases). The CDR3 spans 12 residues. CDR1 and CDR2 (germline): SNHLY, FYNNEI. V was cut by 8 bases and J by 6 bases, with 14 bases left in between. The DNA for the CDR3 is TGTGCCAGCTCAAGGTGGCGGGGCGAGCAGTACTTC. Its translation: CASSRWRGEQYF.